One and the same sample provided the 21 T cell receptor beta chains below, sequenced in a study of cytomegalovirus exposure and HLA in healthy donors. Repertoires were generated with immunoSEQ multiplex PCR, while TCRdb's copy carries only in-frame clones and drops some. Among 100,000 to 150,000 clones listed, more than 70% were seen once. The sequenced sample consisted of PBMCs. The receptors shown here come from a man under 40 in good health and CMV-seronegative.

This clone was picked up one time. The rearrangement joins TRBV5-4 to TRBJ2-1, with 8 bases lining up with TRBD2. V dropped 3 bases and J dropped 6; count of bases not matched to a gene: 8. The length of the CDR3 is 15 residues. The V gene's germline CDR1 is SGHNT and CDR2 YYREEE (reference sequence). Here the CDR3 DNA reads TGTGCCAGCAGCTCGGGGAGCGGGAGTGTCAATGAGCAGTTCTTC. Translation: CASSSGSGSVNEQFF.

The chain links TRBV9 to TRBJ1-5, with TRBD1 matching over 9 bases. The CDR3 has 17 amino acids. Germline CDR1 and CDR2: SGDLS and YYNGEE. The ends lost 3 bases at V and 1 base at J; junction bases unmatched: 8. CDR3 nucleotide sequence: TGTGCCAGCAGCGACGGACAGGGGATGGAGAGCAATCAGCCCCAGCATTTT. Protein sequence: CASSDGQGMESNQPQHF. The variable domain in full, completed from reference TRBV9 and TRBJ1-5, reads DSGVTQTPKHLITATGQRVTLRCSPRSGDLSVYWYQQSLDQGLQFLIQYYNGEERAKGNILERFSAQQFPDLHSELNLSSLELGDSALYFCASSDGQGMESNQPQHFGDGTRLSIL.

The DNA for the CDR3 is TGTGCCAGCAGTTACCCCGGGACTTCAAAGCAGTACTTC. Its translation: CASSYPGTSKQYF. This chain connects TRBV6-5 to TRBJ2-7; the D gene is possibly TRBD2 (6 bases). This CDR3 comprises 13 residues. The germline V gene encodes CDR1 MNHEY and CDR2 SVGAGI. Trimming left V 2 bases short and J 8 bases short, with 13 bases between.

The genes are TRBV19 and TRBJ1-5, with D unresolved. The CDR3 has 12 residues. Germline-derived CDR1 and CDR2 are LNHDA and SQIVND (reference sequence). The V gene lost 8 bases and the J gene lost 8 bases, with 13 bases spanning the gap. DNA for the CDR3: TGTGCCAGTCAGGAGGTCGCGAAGCCCCAGCATTTT. Amino acids: CASQEVAKPQHF.

This clone was counted only a few times. The V and J genes are TRBV18 and TRBJ1-1, with a tentative D call TRBD1 (6 bases). Germline V gene data show CDR1 as KGHSH and CDR2 as LQKENI. The CDR3 totals 13 residues. The V gene lost 4 bases and the J gene lost 10 bases, with 16 bases spanning the gap. CDR3 residues: CASSRAGDTTAFF. The CDR3 nucleotides read TGTGCCAGCTCACGGGCAGGGGACACTACAGCTTTCTTT.

The chain has TRBV11-2 and TRBJ1-1; D perhaps matches TRBD1 (6 bases). The V and J ends lost 5 bases and 4 bases respectively, with 11 bases between them. CDR1 is SGHAT and CDR2 is FQNNGV in the germline V gene. The CDR3 is 13 amino acids. The DNA of the CDR3 is TGTGCCAGCAGCCACAGGGACCCCACTGAAGCTTTCTTT. This gives the protein CASSHRDPTEAFF.

The chain is built from TRBV7-3 and TRBJ2-3; 13 nucleotides line up with TRBD2. CDR1 SGHTA and CDR2 FQGTGA come from the germline V gene. V lost 2 bases, J lost 5 bases, and 4 bases stayed unmatched. The CDR3 sequence is 16 residues long. CDR3 in DNA: TGTGCCAGCAGCTTACTACTAGCGGGAGGGATAGATACGCAGTATTTT. Its protein product is CASSLLLAGGIDTQYF.

The chain joins TRBV21-1 to TRBJ1-3; the table's D call TRBD1 went unverified against the DNA. TRBV21-1 counts as a pseudogene. The CDR3 covers 16 residues. Here the CDR3 DNA reads TGTGCCAGCAGCAAACTTGGCAGAAACTCTGGAAACACCATATATTTT. Translated, it gives CASSKLGRNSGNTIYF.

This chain joins TRBV19 and TRBJ2-2, with a weak D call TRBD1 (6 bases). Looked up from germline, CDR1 is LNHDA and CDR2 is SQIVND (reference sequence). V gave up 3 bases and J gave up 5 bases, with 16 bases separating them. The CDR3 loop spans 16 amino acids. The DNA of the CDR3 is TGTGCCAGTAGTATCGATCGCAGGGGTGAAACCGGGGAGCTGTTTTTT. Translated, it gives CASSIDRRGETGELFF.

V and J are TRBV11-3 and TRBJ2-1; possible D gene TRBD2, 5 bases. Trimming cost V 5 bases and J 9 bases, with 14 bases left between them. The CDR3 totals 13 residues. Germline V gene lookup returns CDR1 SGHNT and CDR2 YENEEA. CDR3 sequence: CASSPRGGSEQFF. The CDR3 DNA follows: TGTGCCAGCAGCCCCCGCGGAGGTAGTGAGCAGTTCTTC.

The rearrangement joins TRBV20-1 to TRBJ2-3; tentative D call: TRBD1 (5 bases). Trimming shortened V by 6 bases and J by 6 bases, and 10 bases separated the two germline ends. In germline, CDR1 is DFQATT, CDR2 SNEGSKA (reference sequence). The CDR3 sequence is 11 residues long. The CDR3 bases are TGCAGTGCCAAGGGGTTGGATACGCAGTATTTT. Protein: CSAKGLDTQYF.

The chain joins TRBV29-1 to TRBJ2-2, with D possibly being TRBD2 (5 bases). Trimming removed 8 bases from V and 2 bases from J, with 12 bases in between. The germline CDR1 and CDR2 sequences are SQVTM and ANQGSEA. CDR3 size: 13 residues. Written as DNA, the CDR3 is TGCAGCTGTCCGGGGATTAACACCGGGGAGCTGTTTTTT. The encoded protein is CSCPGINTGELFF.

The CDR3 DNA reads TGTGCCAGCAGTTACCGGGACAGGGACACCTATGGCTACACCTTC. Its protein is CASSYRDRDTYGYTF. The chain joins TRBV6-5 to TRBJ1-2, with 9 bases identical to TRBD1. With V trimmed by 2 bases and J by 4 bases, 5 bases remained unmatched. This CDR3 is 15 amino acids long. The germline V gene has CDR1 MNHEY and CDR2 SVGAGI.

This chain joins TRBV6-6 and TRBJ2-5, with D possibly being TRBD1 (5 bases). V shed 5 bases and J shed 4 bases, with 5 bases lying between them. There are 11 residues in the CDR3. The germline V gene has CDR1 MNHNY and CDR2 SVGAGI (reference sequence). The CDR3 bases are TGTGCCAGCAGTACAGGAGAGACCCAGTACTTC. It specifies CASSTGETQYF.

The genes are TRBV10-3 and TRBJ2-1; 7 bases line up with TRBD1. The CDR3 covers 15 residues. With V trimmed by 3 bases and J by 5 bases, 7 bases remained unmatched. The germline CDR1 and CDR2 sequences are ENHRY and SYGVKD. CDR3 sequence: CAISDRQGVNNEQFF. CDR3 DNA sequence: TGTGCCATCAGTGACAGACAGGGAGTCAACAATGAGCAGTTCTTC.

The V call is TRBV5-6, the J call TRBJ1-1; 10 bases match TRBD1. Germline V gene sequence: CDR1 SGHDT, CDR2 YYEEEE. After removal of 3 bases from V and 11 bases from J, the junction contained 10 bases not matched to a gene. The CDR3 length is 14 residues. The CDR3: CASSSRDRGYLAFF. In DNA, the CDR3 is TGTGCCAGCAGCTCCCGGGACAGGGGATATTTGGCTTTCTTT.

The genes are TRBV5-1 and TRBJ2-1; the match to TRBD2 covers 7 bases. The CDR3 extends over 16 amino acids. J gave up 5 bases and V 1 base, and 9 bases lay outside the gene matches. CDR1 and CDR2 (germline): SGHRS, YFSETQ. The CDR3 reads CASSLINPGLHNEQFF. The CDR3, as DNA: TGCGCCAGCAGCTTGATAAATCCGGGACTACACAATGAGCAGTTCTTC.

This clone was seen just once. The V and J genes are TRBV21-1 and TRBJ1-5. TRBV21-1 is termed a pseudogene. The CDR3 has 14 residues. The CDR3 bases are TGTGCCAGCAGCAAAGAGAGTAGCAATCAGCCCCAGCATTTT. This encodes CASSKESSNQPQHF.

The gene calls are TRBV12-5 and TRBJ2-7; D gene ambiguous. Per the germline V gene, CDR1 is LGHNT and CDR2 is FRNRAP. Between the trimmed V and J ends, which lost 3 bases and 1 base, there was a span of 7 bases. This CDR3 has 13 residues. The CDR3 is CASGFRWSYEQYF. The CDR3 nucleotides are TGTGCTAGTGGTTTTAGATGGTCCTACGAGCAGTACTTC.

The chain is built from TRBV30 and TRBJ2-2; 9 bases map to TRBD1. CDR1 GTSNPN and CDR2 SVGIG come from the germline V gene (reference sequence). The CDR3 sequence is 13 residues long. V gave up 8 bases and J gave up 7 bases; unmatched junction bases: 8. The DNA for the CDR3 is TGTGCCGGTGACAGGGGGGAGGTCGGGGAGCTGTTTTTT. This sequence encodes CAGDRGEVGELFF.

The rearrangement uses TRBV30 and TRBJ1-2, with D possibly being TRBD1 (5 bases). The CDR3 consists of 12 residues. The V end lost 4 bases, the J end lost 5 bases, and 11 bases lay between the germline ends. Germline V gene lookup returns CDR1 GTSNPN and CDR2 SVGIG (reference sequence). CDR3 in DNA: TGTGCCTGGACAGGGAATCCGTATGGCTACACCTTC. Its translation is CAWTGNPYGYTF. Based on the CDR3 plus reference TRBV30 and TRBJ1-2, the full variable domain is SQTIHQWPATLVQPVGSPLSLECTVEGTSNPNLYWYRQAAGRGLQLLFYSVGIGQISSEVPQNLSASRPQDRQFILSSKKLLLSDSGFYLCAWTGNPYGYTFGSGTRLTVV.